The clone carrying this T cell receptor beta chain was recorded a few times. Its antigen is not identified. The ends were cut back, 4 bases at V and 6 bases at J, with 11 bases in the middle. Germline V gene lookup returns CDR1 SQVTM and CDR2 ANQGSEA. The CDR3 covers 12 residues. This entry is derived from a study of T cell repertoires in cytomegalovirus infection. Background on the study: Recently identified HLA-C-restricted and well-studied HLA-B-restricted CMV epitopes were used. Public TCR beta signatures marked donors with CMV infection and the matching HLA. Overall study findings and caveats: CMV-specific TCR beta clonotypes restricted by HLA-C dominated the ex vivo response. There were carriers of CMV plus the relevant HLA, and cumulative public TCR beta family frequency identified them.

MiXCR was run by TCRdb on the reads, yielding one entry per CDR3 protein. The sample shows 350,000 to 400,000 distinct CDR3 sequences, 34% of them seen only once. The sequences come from cultured PBMCs, collected from culture after CMV antigen stimulation. The TCR sequence derives from a human donor in good health (CMV status not recorded). Some clones in this sample may be carry-over from other donors' samples. The chain is built from TRBV29-1 and TRBJ2-3; D is uncertain. CDR3 region: CSVVGLGDTQYF. Written as DNA, the CDR3 is TGCAGCGTTGTGGGGTTAGGGGATACGCAGTATTTT.